The sequence of this T cell receptor (beta chain) was determined in a study of human versus mouse CDR3 diversity and MHC coevolution. The table lists this clone with a few counts. Germline-derived CDR1 and CDR2 are SEHNR and FQNEAQ (reference sequence). The CDR3 extends over 12 amino acids. Trimming stripped 8 bases from V and 3 bases from J, with 10 bases between. Clones were read by immunoSEQ multiplex PCR, and TCRdb kept only the in-frame ones, dropping some. The sample has roughly 86,000 clones; 85% to 95% are singletons. The rearrangement uses TRBV7-9 and TRBJ1-1; D ambiguous. The sample taken for sequencing was naive CD4+ T cells from blood. Stated subset: CD45RO-negative CD62L-positive naive CD4 T cells. The sequence came from a person aged 30 to 69 in good health. The CDR3 region is CASSERDTEAFF. The CDR3 DNA reads as TGTGCCAGCTCGGAGAGGGACACTGAAGCTTTCTTT.